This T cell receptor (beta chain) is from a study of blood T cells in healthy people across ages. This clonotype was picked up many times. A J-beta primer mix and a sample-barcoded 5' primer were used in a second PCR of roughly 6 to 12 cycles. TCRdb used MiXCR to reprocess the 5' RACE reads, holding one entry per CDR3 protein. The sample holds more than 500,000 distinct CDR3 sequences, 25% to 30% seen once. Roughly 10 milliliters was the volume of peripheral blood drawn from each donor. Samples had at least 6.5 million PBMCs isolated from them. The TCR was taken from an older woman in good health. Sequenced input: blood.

This CDR3 is CASSQQGATNEKLFF. The CDR3 DNA is TGTGCCAGCAGCCAACAGGGCGCAACTAATGAAAAACTGTTTTTT. The V call is TRBV7-2, the J call TRBJ1-4; possibly TRBD1 for D (6 bases). The CDR3 totals 15 residues. CDR1 SGHTA and CDR2 FQGNSA come from the germline V gene. Trimming took 5 bases from V and 0 from J, leaving 10 bases between them.